This T cell receptor (beta chain) was identified during a study of response to subunit inactivated influenza vaccine. Study conclusions and caveats: Authors proposed each seasonal influenza vaccination draws in few new T cells.

The V gene's germline CDR1 is SGHAT and CDR2 FQNNGV. The V and J ends lost 4 bases and 3 bases, in that order; junction bases with no gene match: 8. This CDR3 is 15 amino acids long. Points on this clonotype: Antigen: not known.

TCRdb re-called the RT-PCR reads through MiXCR, storing one row per CDR3 protein. The sample yields about 700,000 distinct CDR3 sequences, approximately 13% seen once. J is TRBJ2-7 and V is TRBV11-2, with 8 bases lining up with TRBD1. The source was PBMCs from blood, collected around 14 days before vaccination. This sequence was found in a man between 45 and 60 years old who received an inactivated influenza vaccine. The CDR3 region is CASSSQNRGYYEQYF. The DNA of the CDR3 is TGTGCCAGCAGCTCCCAAAACAGGGGGTACTACGAGCAGTACTTC.